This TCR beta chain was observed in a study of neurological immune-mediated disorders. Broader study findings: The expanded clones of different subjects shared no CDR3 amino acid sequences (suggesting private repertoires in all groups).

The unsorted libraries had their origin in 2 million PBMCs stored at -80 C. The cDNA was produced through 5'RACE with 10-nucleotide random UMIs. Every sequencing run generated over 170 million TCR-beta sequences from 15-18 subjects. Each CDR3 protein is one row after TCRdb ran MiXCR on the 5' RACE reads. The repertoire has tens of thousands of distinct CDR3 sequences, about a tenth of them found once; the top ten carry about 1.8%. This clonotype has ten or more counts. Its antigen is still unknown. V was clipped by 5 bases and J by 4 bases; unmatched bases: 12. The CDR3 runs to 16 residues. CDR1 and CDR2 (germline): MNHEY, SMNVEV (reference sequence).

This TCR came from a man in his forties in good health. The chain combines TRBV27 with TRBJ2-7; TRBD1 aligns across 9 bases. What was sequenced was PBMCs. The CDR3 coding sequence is TGTGCCAGCAGTCCATCCCGGGACAGGGAGACATACGAGCAGTACTTC. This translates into CASSPSRDRETYEQYF.